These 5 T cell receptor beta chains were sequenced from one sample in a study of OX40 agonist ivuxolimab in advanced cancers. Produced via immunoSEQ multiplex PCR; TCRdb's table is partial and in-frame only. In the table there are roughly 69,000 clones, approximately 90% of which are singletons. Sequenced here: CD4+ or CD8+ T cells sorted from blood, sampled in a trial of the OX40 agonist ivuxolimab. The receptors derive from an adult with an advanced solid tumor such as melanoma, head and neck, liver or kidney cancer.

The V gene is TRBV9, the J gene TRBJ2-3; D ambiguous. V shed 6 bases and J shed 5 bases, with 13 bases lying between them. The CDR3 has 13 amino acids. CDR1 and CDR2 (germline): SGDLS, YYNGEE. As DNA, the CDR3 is TGTGCCAGCAAAACTCACAAGGTAGATACGCAGTATTTT. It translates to CASKTHKVDTQYF.

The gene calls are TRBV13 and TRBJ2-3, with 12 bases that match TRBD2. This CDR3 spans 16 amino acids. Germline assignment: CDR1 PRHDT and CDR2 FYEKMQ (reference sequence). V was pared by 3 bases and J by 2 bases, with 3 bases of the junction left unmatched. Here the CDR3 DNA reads TGTGCCAGCAGCTTCTGGACTAGCGGGAACACAGATACGCAGTATTTT. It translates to CASSFWTSGNTDTQYF.

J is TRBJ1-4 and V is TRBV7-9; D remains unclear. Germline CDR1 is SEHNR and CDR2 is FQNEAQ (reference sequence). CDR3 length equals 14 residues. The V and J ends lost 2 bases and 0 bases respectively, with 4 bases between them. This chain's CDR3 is CASSLRATNEKLFF. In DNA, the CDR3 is TGTGCCAGCAGCTTACGGGCAACTAATGAAAAACTGTTTTTT.

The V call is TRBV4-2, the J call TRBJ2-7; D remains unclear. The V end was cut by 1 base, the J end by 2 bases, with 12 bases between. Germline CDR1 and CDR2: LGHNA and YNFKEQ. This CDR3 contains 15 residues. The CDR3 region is CASSQAVESPYEQYF. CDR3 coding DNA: TGTGCCAGCAGCCAAGCCGTGGAAAGCCCCTACGAGCAGTACTTC.

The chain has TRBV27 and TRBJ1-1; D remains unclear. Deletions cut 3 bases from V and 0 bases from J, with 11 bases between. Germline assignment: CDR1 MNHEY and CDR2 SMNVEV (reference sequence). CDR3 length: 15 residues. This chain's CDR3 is CASSFNIKMNTEAFF. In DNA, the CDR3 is TGTGCCAGCAGTTTCAATATCAAAATGAACACTGAAGCTTTCTTT.